This T cell receptor beta chain was captured in a study of control samples from healthy donors and cancer patients. The data were produced by immunoSEQ multiplex PCR, yet TCRdb's version contains in-frame clones alone and is incomplete. Among some 7,000 clones, approximately 86% were seen once, and the ten largest hold around 30%. Germline V lookup: CDR1 MNHNY, CDR2 SVGAGI (reference sequence). V dropped 7 bases and J dropped 0 bases, with 18 bases sitting between them. The CDR3 consists of 16 residues. This clone was seen only a few times. Sequences were obtained from PBMCs. The TCR was taken from a man between 65 and 85 years old with lung cancer. The V gene is TRBV6-6, the J gene TRBJ1-1; D is unclear. CDR3 sequence (DNA): TGTGCCAGCATAGCACGTGCCCAGCTACTGAACACTGAAGCTTTCTTT. Its translation is CASIARAQLLNTEAFF.